These 3 T cell receptor beta chains share one sample of origin, sequenced in a study of T and B cells in COVID-19 patients. TRB rearrangements were amplified by multiplex PCR with BIOMED2 TRB-A/B primers. TCRdb itself ran the multiplex PCR reads through MiXCR, one entry per CDR3 protein. Seen here are over 15,000 distinct CDR3 sequences, 30% to 45% observed once, and the top ten hold more than 15%. Each TRB amplification used roughly 220-550 ng of genomic DNA from blood. Specimen: blood. The receptor set was obtained from a human donor with active COVID-19.

This clonotype has only a few counts. The rearrangement uses TRBV19 and TRBJ1-1; possibly TRBD1 for D (6 bases). Germline CDR1 reads LNHDA; CDR2 reads SQIVND (reference sequence). The CDR3 loop spans 15 amino acids. V was clipped by 0 bases and J by 1 base, with 9 bases between them. The CDR3 loop is CASSIEAGANTEAFF. DNA for the CDR3: TGTGCCAGTAGTATAGAAGCAGGGGCGAACACTGAAGCTTTCTTT.

This clonotype is medium-sized (0.01 to 0.1%) by share. The rearrangement joins TRBV19 to TRBJ2-3; D possibly matches TRBD1 or TRBD2 (5 bases each). V lost 1 base, J lost 2 bases, and 10 bases lay in between. Germline V lookup: CDR1 LNHDA, CDR2 SQIVND (reference sequence). The CDR3 runs to 15 residues. DNA of the CDR3: TGTGCCAGTAGTATAGGGGGGACCTCCACAGATACGCAGTATTTT. It specifies CASSIGGTSTDTQYF.

This clonotype was seen only a few times. The chain couples TRBV27 to TRBJ2-1; 10 bases align to TRBD2. Germline trimming cut 6 bases from V and 2 bases from J; bases unmatched to any gene: 4. The CDR3 is made up of 15 amino acids. The germline gives CDR1 MNHEY, CDR2 SMNVEV (reference sequence). CDR3: CASRQRGGPYNEQFF. CDR3 coding DNA: TGTGCCAGCAGGCAGCGGGGGGGCCCCTACAATGAGCAGTTCTTC.